This paragraph reports one T cell receptor beta chain. Its cognate antigen has yet to be identified. Nothing much larger sits one base from this clone, and base qualities are not available. The sample comes from a study of blood T cell repertoires in COVID-19 (dated by TCRdb to between 2020 and 2021). With respect to the entire study: Samples covering the acute and convalescent phases of COVID-19 were provided by collaborators in the United States, Italy and Spain. The prospective study material was composed of cDNA or gDNA derived from T cells, B-cell-depleted T cells, or PBMCs. The repertoires were released in a freely available public database intended as a resource for research on the immune response to SARS-CoV-2. Nearly every sample came with metadata listing a de-identified subject ID, COVID-19 status, age in years and sex. Where available, HLA class I and class II types were taken from metadata supplied by the sample provider and were not determined by assay-based typing. The samples were drawn from the first 160 participants of the ongoing ImmuneRACE study and from 1,254 subjects provided by 6 global collaborators. Subjects who had been exposed to COVID-19, were actively infected with it, or had recovered from it provided the deeply sampled blood TCRbeta repertoires that made up the dataset.

Study-wide conclusions, independent of this receptor: Clinical and demographic metadata were provided uncurated, with the amount varying by source and participant.

Collaborating institutions collected whole blood in K2EDTA tubes following their own protocols. For TCRbeta analysis, collaborator samples were shipped as frozen whole blood, as isolated PBMCs, or as DNA extracted from either sample type. V is shortened by 8 bases, J by 3 bases, and the region joining them spans 11 bases. Inclusive of the bounding cysteine and phenylalanine, the CDR3 is 13 residues long. Of the read, only the CDR3 DNA is kept; its 39 bases are in frame from base 1. The immunoSEQ Assay, a bias-controlled multiplex PCR, was used to amplify TCRbeta CDR3 regions from genomic DNA. The authors' pipeline ran thus. Nucleated cell counts per sample were estimated from amplification of reference gene primers within the assay. To quantify the absolute abundance of each unique TCRbeta CDR3 rearrangement, sequence reads were collapsed and filtered. Productive Simpson clonality was computed per sample as the square root of Simpson's diversity index over productive rearrangements. Drawn from immuneACCESS, this table holds only the in-frame rearrangements with V and J called that TCRdb kept. Clones are partly lost; checked studies trace under half to an unresolved V gene and leave the rest unexplained. V, J and clone size are taken as reported in that table, and D and trimming were inferred from the DNA itself. This sample has roughly 76,000 clones in its table, and 70% to 75% of those were observed once. 20% to 25% of the sample lies in the top ten.

The chain uses TRBV12-3 or TRBV12-4 and TRBJ2-1; TRBD1 is a possible D gene, resting on 5 matching bases. This clonotype was sampled from a man in his 70s with acute or convalescent COVID-19. The specimen sequenced was peripheral blood. Here the CDR3 is given as CASGRQGYNEQFF. In nucleotide form, the sequence is TGTGCCAGCGGGCGCCAGGGCTACAATGAGCAGTTCTTC.